The 17 T cell receptor beta chains reported below all come from one sample, sequenced in a study of T cell changes during pregnancy in multiple sclerosis. Produced via immunoSEQ multiplex PCR; TCRdb's table is partial and in-frame only. This sample has tens of thousands of clones, with 90% found just once. Sample: peripheral blood, taken in the third trimester of pregnancy. These receptors were collected from a female donor in good health, enrolled as a control in a pregnancy study.

V and J are TRBV4-2 and TRBJ1-1; D is perhaps TRBD1 (6 bases). V lost 1 base and J lost 5, with 17 bases in between. Looked up from germline, CDR1 is LGHNA and CDR2 is YNFKEQ. The CDR3 has 16 residues. The CDR3 region is CASSQGWKGGETEAFF. CDR3 DNA sequence: TGTGCCAGCAGCCAAGGTTGGAAAGGGGGTGAGACTGAAGCTTTCTTT.

This clone is classed as medium-sized. This sample also contains other DNA sequences that code for the same CDR3. The chain joins TRBV28 to TRBJ2-1, with TRBD2 matching 12 bases. The V and J ends lost 3 bases and 5 bases, in that order; junction bases with no gene match: 2. The CDR3 covers 15 residues. Germline CDR1 and CDR2: MDHEN and SYDVKM. The CDR3 reads CASSLLAGGNNEQFF. CDR3 in DNA: TGTGCCAGCAGTTTGCTAGCGGGGGGGAACAATGAGCAGTTCTTC.

The rearrangement links TRBV6-4 to TRBJ2-5, with 8 bases fitting TRBD2. Germline-derived CDR1 and CDR2 are MRHNA and SNTAGT. V shed 11 bases, J shed 1 base, and the junction held 12 bases outside the gene matches. This CDR3 comprises 15 residues. Here the CDR3 reads CAPGVSGGLQETQYF. CDR3 sequence (DNA): TGTGCCCCCGGGGTGAGCGGGGGACTCCAAGAGACCCAGTACTTC.

The CDR3 sequence is CATSRAGFADTQYF. CDR3 coding DNA: TGTGCCACCAGCAGAGCCGGGTTCGCAGATACGCAGTATTTT. The gene calls are TRBV15 and TRBJ2-3; no reliable D call. Germline V gene lookup returns CDR1 LNHNV and CDR2 YYDKDF (reference sequence). Trimming took 1 base from V and 4 from J, leaving 9 bases between them. The CDR3 runs 14 residues.

The genes are TRBV5-1 and TRBJ2-5, with TRBD1 identical over 7 bases. V lost 8 bases, J lost 0 bases, and 13 bases stayed unmatched. Germline CDR1 SGHRS, CDR2 YFSETQ. There are 16 residues in the CDR3. The CDR3 DNA reads as TGCGCCAGTAGACTCCGACAGGGTGGGTACCAAGAGACCCAGTACTTC. It translates to CASRLRQGGYQETQYF.

This clone was detected only once. The chain joins TRBV15 to TRBJ1-1; 8 bases fit TRBD1. This CDR3 spans 16 amino acids. After removal of 3 bases from V and 3 bases from J, the junction contained 9 bases not matched to a gene. Germline V gene lookup returns CDR1 LNHNV and CDR2 YYDKDF (reference sequence). For the CDR3, the DNA is TGTGCCACCAGCAGCGCCGTTCCGACAGGGGACACTGAAGCTTTCTTT. It yields the protein CATSSAVPTGDTEAFF.

This clone was counted once. The chain has TRBV18 and TRBJ2-2; unclear D gene. V was cut by 5 bases and J by 4 bases, with 8 bases left in between. There are 13 residues in the CDR3. The germline V gene has CDR1 KGHSH and CDR2 LQKENI. In nucleotides, the CDR3 is TGTGCCAGCTCAGCTTCGGGCACCGGGGAGCTGTTTTTT. Its translation is CASSASGTGELFF. Full variable domain (remainder filled in from reference TRBV18 and TRBJ2-2): NAGVMQNPRHLVRRRGQEARLRCSPMKGHSHVYWYRQLPEEGLKFMVYLQKENIIDESGMPKERFSAEFPKEGPSILRIQQVVRGDSAAYFCASSASGTGELFFGEGSRLTVL.

The rearrangement joins TRBV15 to TRBJ2-3, with 7 bases that match TRBD1. The germline CDR1 and CDR2 sequences are LNHNV and YYDKDF (reference sequence). This CDR3 has 16 residues. V lost 4 bases and J lost 2; bases outside the gene matches: 9. CDR3 bases: TGTGCCACCAGCACCGACAGGGTTTATTCCACAGATACGCAGTATTTT. Translated: CATSTDRVYSTDTQYF.

The gene calls are TRBV30 and TRBJ2-1; 10 nucleotides agree with TRBD2. The CDR3 has 14 amino acids. Trimming cost V 0 bases and J 10 bases; bases outside gene matches: 6. Germline loops: CDR1 GTSNPN, CDR2 SVGIG (reference sequence). As DNA, the CDR3 is TGTGCCTGGAGTGTACGCCTAGCGGGAGAAGAGCAGTTCTTC. The encoded protein is CAWSVRLAGEEQFF.

The chain employs TRBV7-9 and TRBJ1-6; the match to TRBD1 covers 7 bases. Germline lookup yields CDR1 SEHNR and CDR2 FQNEAQ (reference sequence). Trimming cost V 5 bases and J 7 bases; bases outside gene matches: 5. The CDR3 totals 14 residues. CDR3 sequence: CASSRGQENSPLHF. The DNA of the CDR3 is TGTGCCAGCAGCCGCGGACAGGAGAATTCACCCCTCCACTTT.

This clone was observed once. V usage is TRBV19 and J usage is TRBJ2-4, with D possibly matching TRBD1 (7 bases). This CDR3 has 15 amino acids. The germline V and J ends were trimmed by 0 bases and 9 bases, with 15 bases remaining between them. Per the germline V gene, CDR1 is LNHDA and CDR2 is SQIVND (reference sequence). CDR3 DNA: TGTGCCAGTAGTATAGATGCAGGGGGGTTTGGCATTCAGTACTTC. Translating it yields CASSIDAGGFGIQYF.

The chain combines TRBV6-6 with TRBJ1-6, with a tentative D call TRBD1 (6 bases). CDR3 length: 13 residues. V lost 4 bases and J lost 8, with 9 bases in between. Germline V gene sequence: CDR1 MNHNY, CDR2 SVGAGI (reference sequence). This CDR3 reads CASSSYRDSPLHF. Here the CDR3 DNA reads TGTGCCAGCAGTTCCTACAGGGATTCACCCCTCCACTTT.

V and J are TRBV7-3 and TRBJ1-1, with 11 bases that match TRBD1. CDR3 length: 16 residues. Per the germline V gene, CDR1 is SGHTA and CDR2 is FQGTGA. The ends lost 2 bases at V and 5 bases at J; junction bases unmatched: 7. CDR3 nucleotide sequence: TGTGCCAGCAGCTTAGTGCCAGGGACAGGGGGAACTGAAGCTTTCTTT. The encoded protein is CASSLVPGTGGTEAFF.

This chain joins TRBV9 and TRBJ1-5; 7 bases agree with TRBD1. The trim removed 0 bases at V and 5 bases at J, leaving 2 bases unmatched. The germline gives CDR1 SGDLS, CDR2 YYNGEE. The CDR3 spans 14 residues. The CDR3 sequence is CASSVGDSYQPQHF. CDR3 nucleotide sequence: TGTGCCAGCAGCGTAGGGGACAGCTATCAGCCCCAGCATTTT.

The CDR3 DNA reads as TGCGCCAGCAGTGAGTCAAGACTAGGGAACATTCAGTACTTC. This encodes CASSESRLGNIQYF. The chain combines TRBV10-1 with TRBJ2-4; D is perhaps TRBD2 (6 bases). The CDR3 runs to 14 residues. In germline, CDR1 is WNHNN, CDR2 SYGVQD (reference sequence). Trimming took off 0 bases at V and 7 bases at J, with 10 bases between the two ends.

V usage is TRBV2 and J usage is TRBJ2-4, with 7 bases lining up with TRBD1. Germline V gene lookup returns CDR1 SNHLY and CDR2 FYNNEI. The ends lost 8 bases at V and 4 bases at J; junction bases unmatched: 2. The CDR3 is 12 amino acids. The CDR3 bases are TGTGCCAGCTTGACAGGGAAAAACATTCAGTACTTC. This codes for CASLTGKNIQYF. Full variable domain (rest looked up from reference TRBV2 and TRBJ2-4): EPEVTQTPSHQVTQMGQEVILRCVPISNHLYFYWYRQILGQKVEFLVSFYNNEISEKSEIFDDQFSVERPDGSNFTLKIRSTKLEDSAMYFCASLTGKNIQYFGAGTRLSVL.

The chain recombines TRBV4-2 with TRBJ1-1, with D uncertain. Trimming removed 0 bases from V and 7 bases from J, with 12 bases in between. Germline V CDR1 and CDR2: LGHNA, YNFKEQ. This CDR3 region has 14 residues. CDR3 bases: TGTGCCAGCAGCCAAGATGGGGAGCCCAATGAAGCTTTCTTT. This codes for CASSQDGEPNEAFF.